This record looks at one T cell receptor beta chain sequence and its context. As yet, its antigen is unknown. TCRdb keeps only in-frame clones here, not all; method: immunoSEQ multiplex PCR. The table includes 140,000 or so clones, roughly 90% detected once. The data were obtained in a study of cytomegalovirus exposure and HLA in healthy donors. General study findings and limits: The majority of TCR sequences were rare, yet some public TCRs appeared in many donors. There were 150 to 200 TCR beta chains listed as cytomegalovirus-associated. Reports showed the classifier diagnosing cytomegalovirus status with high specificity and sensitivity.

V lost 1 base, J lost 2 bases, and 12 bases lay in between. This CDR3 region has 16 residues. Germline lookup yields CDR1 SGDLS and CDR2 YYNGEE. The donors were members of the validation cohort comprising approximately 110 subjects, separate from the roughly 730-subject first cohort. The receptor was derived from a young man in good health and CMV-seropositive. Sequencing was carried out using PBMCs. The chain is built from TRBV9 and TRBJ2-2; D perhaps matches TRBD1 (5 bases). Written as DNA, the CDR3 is TGTGCCAGCAGCGTAATCGACAGCTTAAACACCGGGGAGCTGTTTTTT. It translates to CASSVIDSLNTGELFF. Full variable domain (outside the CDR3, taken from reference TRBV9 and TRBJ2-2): DSGVTQTPKHLITATGQRVTLRCSPRSGDLSVYWYQQSLDQGLQFLIQYYNGEERAKGNILERFSAQQFPDLHSELNLSSLELGDSALYFCASSVIDSLNTGELFFGEGSRLTVL.